The present TCR beta chain was sequenced within a study of graft-versus-host responses after intestinal transplantation. Study-wide background: Every transplant recipient was induced with anti-thymocyte globulin, then maintained on tacrolimus and steroids for roughly 3 years. Study outcomes and limitations: Allografts of one patient group, those with graft-donor T cell macrochimerism, had high graft-versus-host to host-versus-graft clonal ratios. After transplant, early declines in HvG clones were associated with peak levels of circulating GvH clones. Analysis identified GvH clones in recipient marrow, with some appearing first in ileum or blood.

Sequencing used immunoSEQ multiplex PCR; TCRdb keeps in-frame clones, though not all of them. The sample carries some 2,600 clones, roughly 93% recorded once. Deletions cut 4 bases from V and 1 base from J, with 12 bases between. Germline loops: CDR1 SGHTA, CDR2 FQGNSA. CDR3 size: 15 residues. Concerning this clone: Its antigen is unknown.

This TCR was sampled from a human patient who received an intestinal transplant, so some T cells may come from the graft donor. This sequence joins TRBV7-2 and TRBJ2-3, with D possibly being TRBD2 (6 bases). Here the sequenced sample was PBMCs, taken around 19 days after intestinal transplant. The CDR3 loop is CASSYREYGTDTQYF. CDR3 DNA: TGTGCCAGCAGCTACCGGGAGTATGGCACAGATACGCAGTATTTT.